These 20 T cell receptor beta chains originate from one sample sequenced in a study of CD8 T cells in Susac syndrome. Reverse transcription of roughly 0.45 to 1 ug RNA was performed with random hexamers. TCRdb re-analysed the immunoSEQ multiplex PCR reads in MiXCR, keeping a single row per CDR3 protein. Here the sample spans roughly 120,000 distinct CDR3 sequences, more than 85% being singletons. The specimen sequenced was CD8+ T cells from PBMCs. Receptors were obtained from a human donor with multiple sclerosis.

The CDR3 sequence: CASSPSGGNTIYF. The CDR3 nucleotides read TGTGCCAGCAGCCCTTCTGGAGGAAACACCATATATTTT. The J gene is TRBJ1-3, the V gene TRBV7-6; D is unresolved. The CDR3 has 13 residues. V gave up 5 bases and J gave up 4 bases, with 9 bases separating them. In germline, CDR1 is SGHVS, CDR2 FNYEAQ.

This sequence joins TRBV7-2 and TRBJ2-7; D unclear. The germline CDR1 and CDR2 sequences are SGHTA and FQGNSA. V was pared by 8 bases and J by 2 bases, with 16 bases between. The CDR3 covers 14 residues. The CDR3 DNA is TGTGCCAGCCGGGTGGACCAAGGTACCTACGAGCAGTACTTC. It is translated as CASRVDQGTYEQYF.

The CDR3 here is CASSDRVGTEAFF. The CDR3 DNA reads TGTGCCAGCAGTGACAGGGTCGGGACTGAAGCTTTCTTT. The chain has TRBV6-4 and TRBJ1-1; D ambiguous. The CDR3 totals 13 residues. Germline lookup yields CDR1 MRHNA and CDR2 SNTAGT. V was cut by 2 bases and J by 5 bases, with 9 bases left in between.

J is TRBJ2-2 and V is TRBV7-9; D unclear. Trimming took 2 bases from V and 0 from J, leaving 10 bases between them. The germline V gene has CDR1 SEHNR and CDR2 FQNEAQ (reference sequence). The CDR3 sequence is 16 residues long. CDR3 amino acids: CASSLTRSANTGELFF. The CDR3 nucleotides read TGTGCCAGCAGCTTAACCAGGTCCGCGAACACCGGGGAGCTGTTTTTT.

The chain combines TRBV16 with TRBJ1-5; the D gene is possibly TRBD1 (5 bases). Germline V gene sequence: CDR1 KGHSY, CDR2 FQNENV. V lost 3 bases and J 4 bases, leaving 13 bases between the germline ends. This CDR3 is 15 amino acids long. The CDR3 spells CASSQGDAVNQPQHF. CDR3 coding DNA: TGTGCCAGCAGCCAGGGGGACGCAGTAAATCAGCCCCAGCATTTT.

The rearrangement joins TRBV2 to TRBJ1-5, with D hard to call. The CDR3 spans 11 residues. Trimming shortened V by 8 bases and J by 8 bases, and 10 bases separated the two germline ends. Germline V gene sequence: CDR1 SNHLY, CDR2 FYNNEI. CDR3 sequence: CASARGEPQHF. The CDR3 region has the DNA TGTGCCAGCGCTCGAGGTGAGCCCCAGCATTTT.

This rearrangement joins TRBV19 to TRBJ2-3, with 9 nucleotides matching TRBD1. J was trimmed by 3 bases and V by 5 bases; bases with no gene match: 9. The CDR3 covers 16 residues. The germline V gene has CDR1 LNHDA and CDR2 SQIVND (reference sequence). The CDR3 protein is CASSVSTGGTTDTQYF. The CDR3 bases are TGTGCCAGTAGTGTCTCTACAGGGGGCACGACAGATACGCAGTATTTT. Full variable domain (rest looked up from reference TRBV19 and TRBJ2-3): DGGITQSPKYLFRKEGQNVTLSCEQNLNHDAMYWYRQDPGQGLRLIYYSQIVNDFQKGDIAEGYSVSREKKESFPLTVTSAQKNPTAFYLCASSVSTGGTTDTQYFGPGTRLTVL.

The CDR3 here is CASSSVPREEGNQPQHF. CDR3 DNA sequence: TGCGCCAGCAGCTCTGTACCACGGGAGGAGGGCAATCAGCCCCAGCATTTT. The V and J genes are TRBV4-1 and TRBJ1-5; the D is unclear. V dropped 5 bases and J dropped 2 bases, with 19 bases sitting between them. Germline CDR1 reads MGHRA; CDR2 reads YSYEKL. CDR3 length equals 17 residues.

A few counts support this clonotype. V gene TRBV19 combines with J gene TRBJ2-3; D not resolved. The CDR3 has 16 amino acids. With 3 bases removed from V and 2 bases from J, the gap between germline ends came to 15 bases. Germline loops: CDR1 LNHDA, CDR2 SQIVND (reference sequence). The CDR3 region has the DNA TGTGCCAGTAGTATGGATGAAGACGCAATCACAGATACGCAGTATTTT. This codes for CASSMDEDAITDTQYF.

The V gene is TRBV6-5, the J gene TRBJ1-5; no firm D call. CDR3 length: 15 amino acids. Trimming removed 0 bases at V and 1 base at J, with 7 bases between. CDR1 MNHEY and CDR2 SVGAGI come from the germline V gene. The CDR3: CASSYSGQSNQPQHF. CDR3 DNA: TGTGCCAGCAGTTACTCCGGGCAGAGCAATCAGCCCCAGCATTTT.

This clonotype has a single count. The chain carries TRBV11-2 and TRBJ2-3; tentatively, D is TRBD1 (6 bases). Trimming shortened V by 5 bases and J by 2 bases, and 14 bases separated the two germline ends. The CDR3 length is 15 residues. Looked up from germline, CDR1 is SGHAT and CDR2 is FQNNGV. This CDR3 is CASSPSGDPTDTQYF. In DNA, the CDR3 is TGTGCCAGCAGCCCATCAGGGGATCCCACAGATACGCAGTATTTT.

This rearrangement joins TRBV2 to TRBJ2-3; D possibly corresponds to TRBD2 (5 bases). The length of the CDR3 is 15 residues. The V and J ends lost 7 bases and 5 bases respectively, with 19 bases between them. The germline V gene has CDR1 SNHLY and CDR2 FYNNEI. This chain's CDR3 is CASTPGGLVGDTQYF. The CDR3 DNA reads TGTGCCAGCACTCCAGGCGGGCTAGTTGGAGATACGCAGTATTTT.

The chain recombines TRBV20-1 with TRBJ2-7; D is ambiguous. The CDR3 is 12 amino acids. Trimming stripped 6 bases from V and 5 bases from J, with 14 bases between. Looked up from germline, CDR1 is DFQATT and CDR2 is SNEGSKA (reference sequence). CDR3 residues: CSAPLDPNEQYF. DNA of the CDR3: TGCAGTGCCCCGTTGGACCCCAACGAGCAGTACTTC.

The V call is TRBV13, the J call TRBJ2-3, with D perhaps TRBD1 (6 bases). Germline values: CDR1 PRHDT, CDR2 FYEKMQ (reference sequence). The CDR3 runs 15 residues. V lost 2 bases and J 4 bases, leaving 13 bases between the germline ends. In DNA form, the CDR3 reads TGTGCCAGCAGCTTAACAGGGAAGATCCCAGATACGCAGTATTTT. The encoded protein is CASSLTGKIPDTQYF.

The CDR3 sequence: CASSPHLGDSPLHF. Written as DNA, the CDR3 is TGTGCCAGCAGCCCCCATCTCGGGGATTCACCCCTCCACTTT. The chain joins TRBV7-9 to TRBJ1-6; no firm D call. This CDR3 is built from 14 residues. Germline loops: CDR1 SEHNR, CDR2 FQNEAQ (reference sequence). V gave up 5 bases and J gave up 8 bases, with 13 bases separating them.

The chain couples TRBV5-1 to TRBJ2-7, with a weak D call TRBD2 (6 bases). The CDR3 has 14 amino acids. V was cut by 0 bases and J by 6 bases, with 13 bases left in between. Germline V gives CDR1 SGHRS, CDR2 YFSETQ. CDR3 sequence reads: CASSLADAGGEQYF. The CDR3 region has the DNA TGCGCCAGCAGCTTGGCCGACGCCGGGGGCGAGCAGTACTTC.

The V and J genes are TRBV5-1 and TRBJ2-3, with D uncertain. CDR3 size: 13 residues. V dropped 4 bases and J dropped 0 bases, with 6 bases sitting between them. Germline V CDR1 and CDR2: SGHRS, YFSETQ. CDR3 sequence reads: CASSQPSTDTQYF. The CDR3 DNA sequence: TGCGCCAGCAGCCAGCCAAGCACAGATACGCAGTATTTT. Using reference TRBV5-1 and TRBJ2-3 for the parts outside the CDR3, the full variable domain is KAGVTQTPRYLIKTRGQQVTLSCSPISGHRSVSWYQQTPGQGLQFLFEYFSETQRNKGNFPGRFSGRQFSNSRSEMNVSTLELGDSALYLCASSQPSTDTQYFGPGTRLTVL.

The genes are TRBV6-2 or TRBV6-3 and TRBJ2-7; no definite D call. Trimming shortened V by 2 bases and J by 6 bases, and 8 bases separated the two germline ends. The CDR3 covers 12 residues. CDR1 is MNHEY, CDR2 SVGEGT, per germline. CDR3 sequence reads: CASSYGASEQYV. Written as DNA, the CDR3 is TGTGCCAGCAGTTACGGAGCGTCCGAGCAGTACGTC.

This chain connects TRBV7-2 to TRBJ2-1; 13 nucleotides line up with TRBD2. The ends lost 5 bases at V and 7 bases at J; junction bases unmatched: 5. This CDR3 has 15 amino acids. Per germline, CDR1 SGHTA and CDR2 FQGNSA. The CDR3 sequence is CASSLLAGGPNEQFF. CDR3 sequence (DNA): TGTGCCAGCAGCCTACTAGCGGGAGGGCCAAATGAGCAGTTCTTC. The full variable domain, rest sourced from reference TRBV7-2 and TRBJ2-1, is GAGVSQSPSNKVTEKGKDVELRCDPISGHTALYWYRQSLGQGLEFLIYFQGNSAPDKSGLPSDRFSAERTGGSVSTLTIQRTQQEDSAVYLCASSLLAGGPNEQFFGPGTRLTVL.

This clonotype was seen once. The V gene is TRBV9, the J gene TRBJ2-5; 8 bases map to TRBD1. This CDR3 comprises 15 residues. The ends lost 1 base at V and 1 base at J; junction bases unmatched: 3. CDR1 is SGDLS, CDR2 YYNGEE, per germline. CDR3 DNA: TGTGCCAGCAGCGTATCAGGGGGCTCCCAAGAGACCCAGTACTTC. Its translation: CASSVSGGSQETQYF.